Following are 13 T cell receptor beta chains from one sample sequenced in a study of cytomegalovirus exposure and HLA in healthy donors. The repertoire was sequenced with immunoSEQ multiplex PCR; TCRdb's copy has only in-frame clones and lacks some. The repertoire holds under 200,000 clones, with more than 80% as singletons. The sample comprised PBMCs. The receptors come from a woman aged 18-30 years in good health and CMV-seropositive.

The chain employs TRBV30 and TRBJ2-5, with 7 bases matching TRBD2. CDR1 and CDR2 from the germline V gene are GTSNPN and SVGIG (reference sequence). This CDR3 has 12 residues. The V gene end was trimmed by 2 bases and the J gene end by 5 bases; junction bases not matched to a gene: 2. For the CDR3, the DNA is TGTGCCTGGAGTCTGGGGGGGGAGACCCAGTACTTC. It translates to CAWSLGGETQYF.

The rearrangement links TRBV2 to TRBJ2-4, with D tentatively TRBD2 (6 bases). The germline V and J ends were trimmed by 1 base and 0 bases, with 7 bases remaining between them. The CDR3 runs 15 residues. The germline V gene encodes CDR1 SNHLY and CDR2 FYNNEI. The CDR3 protein is CASSEVGLAKNIQYF. CDR3 bases: TGTGCCAGCAGTGAAGTGGGACTAGCCAAAAACATTCAGTACTTC.

The chain uses TRBV13 and TRBJ2-7; D is perhaps TRBD2 (7 bases). V was shortened by 5 bases and J by 5 bases, with 22 bases between the two germline ends. CDR1 and CDR2 from the germline V gene are PRHDT and FYEKMQ (reference sequence). The CDR3 contains 16 residues. CDR3 region: CASSRGLDSGNHEQYF. CDR3 sequence (DNA): TGTGCCAGCAGCCGGGGCTTGGACAGCGGGAACCACGAGCAGTACTTC.

This clone was detected only once. The rearrangement links TRBV18 to TRBJ2-7; D is possibly TRBD1 (6 bases). The germline CDR1 and CDR2 sequences are KGHSH and LQKENI. Trimming shortened V by 0 bases and J by 3 bases, and 12 bases separated the two germline ends. The CDR3 runs to 15 residues. The CDR3 spells CASSPPGRGYYEQYF. The DNA for the CDR3 is TGTGCCAGCTCACCACCGGGCAGGGGCTACTACGAGCAGTACTTC.

J is TRBJ1-5 and V is TRBV28, with TRBD1 matching over 8 bases. V gave up 2 bases and J gave up 2 bases; unmatched junction bases: 8. The CDR3 extends over 17 amino acids. The V gene's germline CDR1 is MDHEN and CDR2 SYDVKM. CDR3 loop: CASSLDPSTGGNQPQHF. The CDR3, as DNA: TGTGCCAGCAGTTTAGACCCCTCGACAGGGGGCAATCAGCCCCAGCATTTT.

The chain has TRBV14 and TRBJ1-2; a weak D match, TRBD1 (5 bases). Germline-derived CDR1 and CDR2 are SGHDN and FVKESK. The CDR3 runs 13 residues. V lost 4 bases, J lost 8 bases, and 14 bases lay in between. The CDR3 loop reads CASSPRSGDGYTF. DNA of the CDR3: TGTGCCAGCAGCCCGCGGTCGGGGGACGGCTACACCTTC.

V and J are TRBV11-2 and TRBJ1-3; 9 nucleotides line up with TRBD1. In germline, CDR1 is SGHAT, CDR2 FQNNGV. With V trimmed by 5 bases and J by 3 bases, 2 bases remained unmatched. CDR3 length: 14 residues. CDR3 loop: CASSHRGLGNTIYF. DNA of the CDR3: TGTGCCAGCAGCCACAGGGGGCTTGGAAACACCATATATTTT.

This clone was found once. The genes are TRBV28 and TRBJ1-2; TRBD1 matches at 7 bases. Germline values: CDR1 MDHEN, CDR2 SYDVKM. The CDR3 sequence is 15 residues long. The junction had 9 bases not matched to a gene; V was cut back by 6 bases and J by 2 bases. The CDR3 spells CASRRPGTANYGYTF. The CDR3 nucleotides are TGTGCCAGCAGGCGGCCCGGGACAGCAAACTATGGCTACACCTTC.

V is TRBV11-2 and J is TRBJ1-5; no definite D call. CDR1 is SGHAT, CDR2 FQNNGV, per germline. V lost 5 bases and J 0 bases, leaving 14 bases between the germline ends. The CDR3 extends over 16 amino acids. The DNA for the CDR3 is TGTGCCAGCAGCCCCGGGTTTGGATATAGCAATCAGCCCCAGCATTTT. It specifies CASSPGFGYSNQPQHF.

This chain uses TRBV5-1 with TRBJ2-3; D not resolved. Trimming shortened V by 4 bases and J by 6 bases, and 9 bases separated the two germline ends. In germline, CDR1 is SGHRS, CDR2 YFSETQ. This CDR3 has 12 residues. The CDR3 nucleotides are TGCGCCAGCAGCCAAGAGGCGGATACGCAGTATTTT. Its protein is CASSQEADTQYF. Full variable domain (remainder filled in from reference TRBV5-1 and TRBJ2-3): KAGVTQTPRYLIKTRGQQVTLSCSPISGHRSVSWYQQTPGQGLQFLFEYFSETQRNKGNFPGRFSGRQFSNSRSEMNVSTLELGDSALYLCASSQEADTQYFGPGTRLTVL.

The chain uses TRBV6-6 and TRBJ2-1; 7 bases line up with TRBD1. The length of the CDR3 is 15 residues. In germline, CDR1 is MNHNY, CDR2 SVGAGI (reference sequence). With 5 bases clipped from V and 0 bases from J, the junction kept 4 bases outside the gene matches. The DNA of the CDR3 is TGTGCCAGCAGTACCCGGGACAGCTCCTACAATGAGCAGTTCTTC. Translated, it gives CASSTRDSSYNEQFF.

The chain carries TRBV6-5 and TRBJ1-1; D is undetermined. The CDR3 extends over 13 amino acids. Trimming removed 5 bases at V and 3 bases at J, with 10 bases between. In germline, CDR1 is MNHEY, CDR2 SVGAGI. The CDR3 nucleotides are TGTGCCAGCAGTACTAGGGAAGACACTGAAGCTTTCTTT. Its translation is CASSTREDTEAFF.

This clone was seen just once. The V gene is TRBV6-5, the J gene TRBJ1-1; D unclear. The CDR3 extends over 14 amino acids. CDR1 and CDR2 (germline): MNHEY, SVGAGI. V lost 6 bases to trimming and J lost 1 base, with 12 bases between them. In DNA, the CDR3 is TGTGCCAGCAGCCTCACCGGGAAGAACACTGAAGCTTTCTTT. Its protein product is CASSLTGKNTEAFF.